These 27 T cell receptor beta chains originate from one sample sequenced in a study of response to subunit inactivated influenza vaccine. TCRdb used MiXCR to reprocess the RT-PCR reads, holding one entry per CDR3 protein. There are just under 550,000 distinct CDR3 sequences in the sample; roughly 25% occur only once, and 2.8% lies in the top ten. The same data also contributed to another study, on T cells expressing NK-cell markers. That work contributes: UMIs were included in TCR beta cDNA generated by 5'RACE template switching.

Source: CD4+ T cells sorted from PBMCs, taken 11 to 12 days after vaccination. These TCRs come from a man in his fifties or sixties who received an inactivated influenza vaccine.

This chain uses TRBV4-2 with TRBJ2-2, with D possibly being TRBD2 (5 bases). This CDR3 contains 15 residues. The germline V and J ends were trimmed by 2 bases and 7 bases, with 14 bases remaining between them. Germline assignment: CDR1 LGHNA and CDR2 YNFKEQ. Written as DNA, the CDR3 is TGTGCCAGCAGCCAACAAGAAAACAGCGGCGGGGAGCTGTTTTTT. Encoded protein: CASSQQENSGGELFF.

The rearrangement links TRBV6-1 to TRBJ2-3; TRBD2 might be the D (5 bases). The CDR3 totals 13 residues. Trimming took 1 base from V and 4 from J, leaving 6 bases between them. CDR1 and CDR2 (germline): MNHNS, SASEGT. CDR3 residues: CASSEVGADTQYF. The CDR3 DNA reads TGTGCCAGCAGTGAAGTGGGAGCAGATACGCAGTATTTT.

The CDR3 here is CAISEAGGPYEQYF. DNA for the CDR3: TGTGCCATCAGTGAGGCGGGAGGGCCCTACGAGCAGTACTTC. The chain carries TRBV10-3 and TRBJ2-7, with 9 positions matching TRBD2. Germline CDR1 reads ENHRY; CDR2 reads SYGVKD. The CDR3 sequence is 14 residues long. Trimming cost V 2 bases and J 2 bases; bases outside gene matches: 1.

The chain links TRBV4-1 to TRBJ2-5, with 8 bases identical to TRBD2. The germline gives CDR1 MGHRA, CDR2 YSYEKL. The CDR3 runs to 17 residues. Germline trimming cut 2 bases from V and 0 bases from J; bases unmatched to any gene: 8. The CDR3 nucleotides are TGCGCCAGCAGCCAAAGCGGGAGAAGTAGCTACCAAGAGACCCAGTACTTC. Translation gives CASSQSGRSSYQETQYF.

In DNA form, the CDR3 reads TGTGCCAGCAGTTCCCTTTTTAGCGGGGGTCCCTCTGGGGCCAACGTCCTGACTTTC. Its protein is CASSSLFSGGPSGANVLTF. J is TRBJ2-6 and V is TRBV28, with TRBD2 matching over 9 bases. Germline V CDR1 and CDR2: MDHEN, SYDVKM. The V gene end was trimmed by 4 bases and the J gene end by 0 bases; junction bases not matched to a gene: 10. CDR3 length: 19 amino acids.

DNA of the CDR3: TGTGCCAGCACCCTCAGGGCATCTGGAAACACCATATATTTT. Its protein product is CASTLRASGNTIYF. The chain links TRBV27 to TRBJ1-3; TRBD1 is a possible D gene (5 bases). V gave up 7 bases and J gave up 1 base, with 11 bases separating them. Germline V gene data show CDR1 as MNHEY and CDR2 as SMNVEV (reference sequence). CDR3 length: 14 amino acids.

This clonotype was picked up many times. Compared with germline, one end of the junction differs, possibly owing to a read error. V usage is TRBV5-1 and J usage is TRBJ2-5; 8 nucleotides line up with TRBD2. CDR1 is SGHRS, CDR2 YFSETQ, per germline. This CDR3 spans 14 amino acids. Written as DNA, the CDR3 is TGTGCCAGCAGCTTAGTAGCGGGGAGAGAGACCCAGTACTTC. The encoded protein is CASSLVAGRETQYF.

There are a few counts of this clonotype. This chain links TRBV12-5 with TRBJ2-5; no clear D. This CDR3 has 14 amino acids. Germline V CDR1 and CDR2: LGHNT, FRNRAP. Trimming removed 2 bases from V and 0 bases from J, with 7 bases in between. The CDR3, as DNA: TGTGCTAGTGGTTTGTGGGCAGACCAAGAGACCCAGTACTTC. This encodes CASGLWADQETQYF.

The rearrangement links TRBV4-3 to TRBJ2-7; D is ambiguous. Germline lookup yields CDR1 LGHNA and CDR2 YSLEER. CDR3 length equals 14 residues. Trimming removed 0 bases at V and 5 bases at J, with 11 bases between. The CDR3 nucleotides are TGCGCCAGCAGCCAAGATAGGGCAGGCGACGAGCAGTACTTC. Translation: CASSQDRAGDEQYF.

The chain carries TRBV5-1 and TRBJ1-1; maybe TRBD1 (5 bases). In germline, CDR1 is SGHRS, CDR2 YFSETQ. Trimming left V 4 bases short and J 0 bases short, with 10 bases between. The CDR3 loop spans 14 amino acids. The CDR3 DNA sequence: TGCGCCAGCAGCATTGACAGCTTGAACACTGAAGCTTTCTTT. Translated, it gives CASSIDSLNTEAFF.

This clonotype appeared once. This rearrangement joins TRBV11-2 to TRBJ2-2; D may be TRBD1 (5 bases). Germline assignment: CDR1 SGHAT and CDR2 FQNNGV. V lost 2 bases and J lost 1, with 8 bases in between. This CDR3 has 15 residues. CDR3: CASSLPGMNTGELFF. In DNA form, the CDR3 reads TGTGCCAGCAGCTTACCAGGGATGAACACCGGGGAGCTGTTTTTT.

Only a few counts were recorded for this clonotype. The chain combines TRBV7-6 with TRBJ2-1; possibly TRBD2 for D (6 bases). The length of the CDR3 is 14 residues. Trimming stripped 3 bases from V and 5 bases from J, with 11 bases between. Germline loops: CDR1 SGHVS, CDR2 FNYEAQ. Here the CDR3 DNA reads TGTGCCAGCAGCTTTTTCGCGGGGAACAATGAGCAGTTCTTC. Translating gives CASSFFAGNNEQFF.

The chain combines TRBV28 with TRBJ1-1; maybe TRBD1 (5 bases). Trimming took off 6 bases at V and 0 bases at J, with 11 bases between the two ends. There are 14 residues in the CDR3. Germline lookup yields CDR1 MDHEN and CDR2 SYDVKM. DNA of the CDR3: TGTGCCAGCAGAAAACAGGTCTTGAACACTGAAGCTTTCTTT. This translates into CASRKQVLNTEAFF. Full variable domain (remainder filled in from reference TRBV28 and TRBJ1-1): DVKVTQSSRYLVKRTGEKVFLECVQDMDHENMFWYRQDPGLGLRLIYFSYDVKMKEKGDIPEGYSVSREKKERFSLILESASTNQTSMYLCASRKQVLNTEAFFGQGTRLTVV.

In its sample, this clonotype was seen a few times. This sequence joins TRBV28 and TRBJ1-4, with a tentative D call TRBD1 (5 bases). Germline V gene sequence: CDR1 MDHEN, CDR2 SYDVKM. CDR3 length: 14 amino acids. V dropped 7 bases and J dropped 8 bases, with 17 bases sitting between them. For the CDR3, the DNA is TGTGCCAGCACTCGAACCAGGGTAGTGGAAAAACTGTTTTTT. It is translated as CASTRTRVVEKLFF.

In its sample, this clonotype was seen a few times. This chain joins TRBV5-1 and TRBJ2-5; TRBD2 aligns across 11 bases. V gave up 4 bases and J gave up 2 bases; unmatched junction bases: 7. CDR3 size: 16 residues. Germline CDR1 reads SGHRS; CDR2 reads YFSETQ. Here the CDR3 DNA reads TGCGCCAGCAGCGCGACGCCTAGCGGGGGGCAAGAGACCCAGTACTTC. Translation gives CASSATPSGGQETQYF.

The gene calls are TRBV29-1 and TRBJ2-5; 7 nucleotides agree with TRBD1. Germline CDR1 and CDR2: SQVTM and ANQGSEA. The J segment lost 3 bases and the V segment lost 7 bases, leaving 8 bases of the junction unmatched. This CDR3 spans 13 amino acids. The CDR3 DNA reads as TGCAGCGGGTCCACAGGGGCGAAAGAGACCCAGTACTTC. This sequence encodes CSGSTGAKETQYF.

V usage is TRBV3-1 and J usage is TRBJ2-7, with 7 positions matching TRBD1. Germline V gives CDR1 LGHDT, CDR2 YNNKEL (reference sequence). Unmatched junction bases numbered 7, after V lost 9 bases and J lost 2 bases. CDR3 size: 13 residues. The CDR3 is CASGTANTYEQYF. DNA of the CDR3: TGTGCCAGTGGGACAGCAAACACCTACGAGCAGTACTTC.

This clonotype has only a few counts. The V and J genes are TRBV6-1 and TRBJ1-1; D might be TRBD1 (5 bases). Germline lookup yields CDR1 MNHNS and CDR2 SASEGT. This CDR3 is 13 amino acids long. The germline V and J ends were trimmed by 11 bases and 3 bases, with 16 bases remaining between them. The CDR3 nucleotides read TGTGCCGCAAGGGCCGGGGGTTACACTGAAGCTTTCTTT. Translation gives CAARAGGYTEAFF.

This clonotype occurred a few times. The chain uses TRBV6-2 or TRBV6-3 and TRBJ1-1; TRBD1 agrees at 11 bases. CDR1 is MNHEY and CDR2 is SVGEGT in the germline V gene. This CDR3 contains 15 residues. Trimming removed 7 bases from V and 4 bases from J; junction bases left unmatched: 8. CDR3 bases: TGTGCCAGCACAGGACAGGGGGCGCGACTCACTGAAGCTTTCTTT. This sequence encodes CASTGQGARLTEAFF.

This clonotype was seen a few times. J is TRBJ2-3 and V is TRBV12-3 or TRBV12-4; D unresolved. The V end was cut by 8 bases, the J end by 0 bases, with 9 bases between. This CDR3 has 13 residues. In nucleotides, the CDR3 is TGTGCCAGCCTTAACTTTAGCACAGATACGCAGTATTTT. Translated, it gives CASLNFSTDTQYF.

This clonotype appeared many times. The chain carries TRBV6-5 and TRBJ2-1, with 8 bases lining up with TRBD1. The J segment lost 1 base and the V segment lost 2 bases, leaving 7 bases of the junction unmatched. Looked up from germline, CDR1 is MNHEY and CDR2 is SVGAGI. CDR3 length: 17 amino acids. As DNA, the CDR3 is TGTGCCAGCAGTTACCGCTGGACAGGGTGGTCCTACAATGAGCAGTTCTTC. Translated: CASSYRWTGWSYNEQFF.

This clonotype was recorded only once. V is TRBV3-1 and J is TRBJ2-2; 7 bases line up with TRBD2. This CDR3 contains 15 residues. CDR1 and CDR2 from the germline V gene are LGHDT and YNNKEL (reference sequence). The trim removed 1 base at V and 6 bases at J, leaving 5 bases unmatched. In nucleotides, the CDR3 is TGTGCCAGCAGCCAAGTCGGGGGGTCCGCCGGGGAGCTGTTTTTT. Its protein is CASSQVGGSAGELFF.

This clonotype was counted only a few times. The rearrangement joins TRBV7-2 to TRBJ2-7; 10 bases line up with TRBD2. The germline V gene encodes CDR1 SGHTA and CDR2 FQGNSA. Trimming cost V 2 bases and J 7 bases; bases outside gene matches: 11. This CDR3 is 16 amino acids long. This chain's CDR3 is CASSLIGVAGGEEQYF. The CDR3 region has the DNA TGTGCCAGCAGCTTAATCGGGGTAGCGGGAGGAGAAGAGCAGTACTTC.

A few counts support this clonotype. The V gene is TRBV28, the J gene TRBJ2-5; 8 bases are shared with TRBD1. The germline V gene encodes CDR1 MDHEN and CDR2 SYDVKM. This CDR3 region has 16 residues. Losses at the gene ends were 2 bases for V and 1 base for J; bases not matched to a gene: 6. The CDR3: CASSLRGTGSQETQYF. The CDR3 DNA follows: TGTGCCAGCAGTTTAAGGGGGACAGGCTCCCAAGAGACCCAGTACTTC.

This clonotype was seen a handful of times. The chain combines TRBV11-2 with TRBJ2-5, with 8 positions matching TRBD2. Germline CDR1 reads SGHAT; CDR2 reads FQNNGV. The CDR3 runs to 18 residues. The trim removed 8 bases at V and 2 bases at J, leaving 19 bases unmatched. In DNA, the CDR3 is TGTGCCAGCTGCAAGAAACGTCTAGCGGGCCTACCTCAAGAGACCCAGTACTTC. It yields the protein CASCKKRLAGLPQETQYF.

This clonotype was picked up a small number of times. The chain has TRBV7-2 and TRBJ2-1; tentative D call: TRBD1 (5 bases). Per germline, CDR1 SGHTA and CDR2 FQGNSA. Trimming left V 10 bases short and J 0 bases short, with 13 bases between. The length of the CDR3 is 14 residues. The CDR3 reads CATQAHSSYNEQFF. The CDR3 region has the DNA TGTGCCACACAGGCCCATAGCTCCTACAATGAGCAGTTCTTC.

There are a few counts of this clonotype. V is TRBV25-1 and J is TRBJ2-7; no definite D call. V lost 3 bases and J lost 0, with 3 bases in between. The CDR3 sequence is 12 residues long. CDR1 MGHDK and CDR2 SYGVNS come from the germline V gene. The DNA of the CDR3 is TGTGCCAGCAGTGATTACTCCTACGAGCAGTACTTC. As protein: CASSDYSYEQYF.